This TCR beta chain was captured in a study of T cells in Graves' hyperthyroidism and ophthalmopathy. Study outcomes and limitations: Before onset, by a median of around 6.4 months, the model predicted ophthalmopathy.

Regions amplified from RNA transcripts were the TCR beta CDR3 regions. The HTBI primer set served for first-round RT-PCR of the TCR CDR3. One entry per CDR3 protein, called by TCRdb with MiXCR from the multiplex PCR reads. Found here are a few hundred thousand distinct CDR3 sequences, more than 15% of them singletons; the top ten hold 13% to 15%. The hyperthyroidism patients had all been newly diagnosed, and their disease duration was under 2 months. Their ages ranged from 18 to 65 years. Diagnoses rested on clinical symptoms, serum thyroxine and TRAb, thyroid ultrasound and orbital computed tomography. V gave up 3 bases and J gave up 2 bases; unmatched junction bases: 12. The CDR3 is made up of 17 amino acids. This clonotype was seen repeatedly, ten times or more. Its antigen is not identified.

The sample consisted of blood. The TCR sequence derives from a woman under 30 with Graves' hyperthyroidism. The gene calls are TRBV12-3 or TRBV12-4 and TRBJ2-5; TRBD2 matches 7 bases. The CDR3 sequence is CASSFERSGVPQETQYF. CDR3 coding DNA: TGTGCCAGCAGTTTCGAAAGAAGCGGGGTACCGCAAGAGACCCAGTACTTC.